Below, 32 T cell receptor beta chains from the same sample are listed, as sequenced in a study of CD8 T cells in Susac syndrome. RNA was extracted with the RNeasy kit, and a quantity of roughly 0.5 to 1 ug was reverse transcribed using random hexamers. One entry per CDR3 protein, called by TCRdb with MiXCR from the immunoSEQ multiplex PCR reads. The data show approximately 150,000 distinct CDR3 sequences, with roughly 94% seen just once and approximately 0.094% held by the top ten. The sequencing input was CD4+ T cells from PBMCs. These receptors were obtained from a human donor with multiple sclerosis.

In DNA, the CDR3 is TGTGCCAGCAGTGGTCTGTCAACCCTCAATGGCTACACCTTC. Residues: CASSGLSTLNGYTF. This chain uses TRBV2 with TRBJ1-2; D is unresolved. The ends were cut back, 4 bases at V and 6 bases at J, with 15 bases in the middle. The CDR3 is 14 residues long. CDR1 is SNHLY and CDR2 is FYNNEI in the germline V gene.

The chain joins TRBV7-2 to TRBJ2-4, with no clear D. Germline CDR1 SGHTA, CDR2 FQGNSA. The CDR3 has 12 residues. V was trimmed by 2 bases and J by 8 bases, leaving 7 bases between them. This chain's CDR3 is CASSLWIDIQYF. The CDR3 coding sequence is TGTGCCAGCAGCTTATGGATCGACATTCAGTACTTC.

This chain joins TRBV7-9 and TRBJ1-1; unclear D gene. There are 13 residues in the CDR3. Germline loops: CDR1 SEHNR, CDR2 FQNEAQ (reference sequence). Trimming left V 6 bases short and J 3 bases short, with 11 bases between. The CDR3: CASSYRPDTEAFF. CDR3 sequence (DNA): TGTGCCAGCAGTTATCGACCGGACACTGAAGCTTTCTTT.

This chain connects TRBV7-9 to TRBJ2-1, with D maybe TRBD2 (6 bases). The V end lost 3 bases, the J end lost 8 bases, and 11 bases lay between the germline ends. The CDR3 spans 13 residues. Germline CDR1 SEHNR, CDR2 FQNEAQ (reference sequence). CDR3 coding DNA: TGTGCCAGCAGCTTGGGAGGAGGCGATGAGCAGTTCTTC. Protein product: CASSLGGGDEQFF. The variable domain in full, with the rest retrieved from reference TRBV7-9 and TRBJ2-1, is DTGVSQNPRHKITKRGQNVTFRCDPISEHNRLYWYRQTLGQGPEFLTYFQNEAQLEKSRLLSDRFSAERPKGSFSTLEIQRTEQGDSAMYLCASSLGGGDEQFFGPGTRLTVL.

The chain links TRBV19 to TRBJ1-1; 9 bases are shared with TRBD1. The CDR3 loop spans 15 amino acids. In germline, CDR1 is LNHDA, CDR2 SQIVND (reference sequence). Losses at the gene ends were 7 bases for V and 6 bases for J; bases not matched to a gene: 12. The DNA for the CDR3 is TGTGCCAGTAACGATCGACCGGGACAGGGTTCTGAAGCTTTCTTT. Amino acid sequence: CASNDRPGQGSEAFF.

The rearrangement uses TRBV12-3 or TRBV12-4 and TRBJ1-5; D may be TRBD1 (6 bases). This CDR3 spans 15 amino acids. V shed 6 bases and J shed 3 bases, with 15 bases lying between them. CDR3 DNA sequence: TGTGCCAGCAGCCAGGGGCAGGCCTACAATCAGCCCCAGCATTTT. This sequence encodes CASSQGQAYNQPQHF.

The rearrangement joins TRBV14 to TRBJ2-7, with 7 bases identical to TRBD2. The CDR3 is 13 residues long. Germline V lookup: CDR1 SGHDN, CDR2 FVKESK. J gave up 13 bases and V 2 bases, and 11 bases lay outside the gene matches. CDR3 DNA: TGTGCCAGCAGCCAAACGGGGGGATCCTTCCTTTACTTC. Translation: CASSQTGGSFLYF.

The chain combines TRBV4-1 with TRBJ1-4; no reliable D call. The CDR3 has 12 residues. V was clipped by 1 base and J by 7 bases, with 4 bases between them. The germline CDR1 and CDR2 sequences are MGHRA and YSYEKL. The CDR3: CASSQGVEKLFF. The CDR3 bases are TGCGCCAGCAGCCAAGGGGTTGAAAAACTGTTTTTT.

The V gene is TRBV12-3 or TRBV12-4, the J gene TRBJ2-2, with 9 bases that match TRBD2. J gave up 2 bases and V 5 bases, and 3 bases lay outside the gene matches. The CDR3 has 15 residues. Here the CDR3 reads CASSPSGINTGELFF. In nucleotides, the CDR3 is TGTGCCAGCAGTCCTAGCGGGATCAACACCGGGGAGCTGTTTTTT.

This clonotype appeared a single time. V gene TRBV20-1 combines with J gene TRBJ2-3; possibly TRBD2 for D (7 bases). The CDR3 loop spans 15 amino acids. V was clipped by 8 bases and J by 3 bases, with 21 bases between them. CDR1 DFQATT and CDR2 SNEGSKA come from the germline V gene (reference sequence). In DNA, the CDR3 is TGCAGTACTTCTCCCTCGGGGGGCGGGACAGATACGCAGTATTTT. It yields the protein CSTSPSGGGTDTQYF.

The chain is built from TRBV20-1 and TRBJ2-5, with TRBD2 matching 13 bases. From germline, CDR1 is DFQATT and CDR2 SNEGSKA (reference sequence). With 6 bases clipped from V and 4 bases from J, the junction kept 14 bases outside the gene matches. There are 17 residues in the CDR3. The CDR3 region has the DNA TGCAGTGCCCCGGAACTAGGACTAGCGGGAGTAGGAGAGACCCAGTACTTC. Translated, it gives CSAPELGLAGVGETQYF.

This clonotype was seen only once. One end of the junction is discordant with germline, which a read error may explain. This chain links TRBV24-1 with TRBJ2-1, with a possible D match to TRBD2 (5 bases). Germline lookup yields CDR1 KGHDR and CDR2 SFDVKD. This CDR3 spans 12 amino acids. In nucleotides, the CDR3 is TGTGCCACCAGTGATTTAAAAGGGCGGGTGATCTTC. The encoded protein is CATSDLKGRVIF.

The chain uses TRBV12-5 and TRBJ2-5; D unclear. Germline assignment: CDR1 LGHNT and CDR2 FRNRAP. V shed 5 bases and J shed 5 bases, with 6 bases lying between them. The CDR3 covers 11 residues. CDR3 amino acids: CASGPSETQYF. In DNA, the CDR3 is TGTGCTAGTGGTCCCAGTGAGACCCAGTACTTC.

This chain uses TRBV3-1 with TRBJ1-2; D is unclear. The V and J ends lost 0 bases and 5 bases respectively, with 7 bases between them. This CDR3 contains 13 residues. CDR1 is LGHDT, CDR2 YNNKEL, per germline (reference sequence). In DNA form, the CDR3 reads TGTGCCAGCAGCCAAGAGGGAGTTTATGGCTACACCTTC. This encodes CASSQEGVYGYTF. Supplemented by reference TRBV3-1 and TRBJ1-2, the full variable domain reads DTAVSQTPKYLVTQMGNDKSIKCEQNLGHDTMYWYKQDSKKFLKIMFSYNNKELIINETVPNRFSPKSPDKAHLNLHINSLELGDSAVYFCASSQEGVYGYTFGSGTRLTVV.

The chain uses TRBV27 and TRBJ2-1; D unclear. The CDR3 covers 12 residues. The germline V gene has CDR1 MNHEY and CDR2 SMNVEV (reference sequence). V lost 2 bases, J lost 6 bases, and 5 bases lay in between. The CDR3 DNA sequence: TGTGCCAGCAGTTTAAACTTCAATGAGCAGTTCTTC. This translates into CASSLNFNEQFF.

The chain carries TRBV29-1 and TRBJ2-1; unclear D gene. The CDR3 runs to 14 residues. Trimming shortened V by 7 bases and J by 8 bases, and 21 bases separated the two germline ends. The V gene's germline CDR1 is SQVTM and CDR2 ANQGSEA. CDR3: CSADLANPFDEQFF. CDR3 DNA: TGCAGCGCCGATCTGGCTAACCCTTTTGATGAGCAGTTCTTC.

The chain is built from TRBV18 and TRBJ2-3; TRBD2 matches at 12 bases. Germline values: CDR1 KGHSH, CDR2 LQKENI. The CDR3 has 15 residues. J gave up 7 bases and V 6 bases, and 8 bases lay outside the gene matches. CDR3: CASSQTSGRGNTQYF. The CDR3 DNA reads TGTGCCAGCTCCCAGACTAGCGGGAGAGGAAATACGCAGTATTTT.

The chain combines TRBV25-1 with TRBJ2-7; TRBD1 matches 7 bases. With V trimmed by 1 base and J by 2 bases, 17 bases remained unmatched. The CDR3 length is 19 residues. The germline gives CDR1 MGHDK, CDR2 SYGVNS. CDR3 protein: CASSEFYLGGSIGPYEQYF. CDR3 nucleotide sequence: TGTGCCAGCAGTGAATTCTACCTAGGGGGCTCCATCGGCCCCTACGAGCAGTACTTC.

The chain carries TRBV5-4 and TRBJ1-1; D gene unclear. Trimming cost V 9 bases and J 1 base, with 13 bases left between them. Germline V gene lookup returns CDR1 SGHNT and CDR2 YYREEE (reference sequence). The length of the CDR3 is 13 residues. CDR3 sequence (DNA): TGTGCCATCACCCGTCAGAGGAACACTGAAGCTTTCTTT. As protein: CAITRQRNTEAFF.

V is TRBV10-1 and J is TRBJ2-7; no definite D call. The V gene's germline CDR1 is WNHNN and CDR2 SYGVQD (reference sequence). Trimming left V 4 bases short and J 1 base short, with 11 bases between. The CDR3 contains 14 residues. CDR3 amino acids: CASSGAIGSYEQYF. CDR3 sequence (DNA): TGCGCCAGCAGTGGGGCAATAGGATCCTACGAGCAGTACTTC.

V gene TRBV5-1 combines with J gene TRBJ1-2; unclear D gene. In germline, CDR1 is SGHRS, CDR2 YFSETQ. This CDR3 has 15 amino acids. The V end was cut by 1 base, the J end by 4 bases, with 14 bases between. CDR3 in amino acids: CASSLLSEGTYGYTF. The CDR3 DNA sequence: TGCGCCAGCAGCTTGCTTTCGGAGGGTACCTATGGCTACACCTTC.

The V gene is TRBV12-3 or TRBV12-4, the J gene TRBJ1-3; 10 bases agree with TRBD1. The trim removed 2 bases at V and 2 bases at J, leaving 6 bases unmatched. The CDR3 runs to 17 residues. The CDR3: CASSLTRDRGAGNTIYF. The CDR3 bases are TGTGCCAGCAGTTTAACCAGGGACAGGGGTGCTGGAAACACCATATATTTT.

This chain links TRBV19 with TRBJ2-4, with D tentatively TRBD2 (5 bases). Trimming left V 7 bases short and J 5 bases short, with 18 bases between. Germline CDR1 and CDR2: LNHDA and SQIVND (reference sequence). The CDR3 contains 15 residues. The CDR3 DNA reads TGTGCCAGTACCTCGCAGAACGGGGTGGAAAACATTCAGTACTTC. Translating gives CASTSQNGVENIQYF.

The rearrangement links TRBV20-1 to TRBJ2-5; no clear D. CDR3 length: 13 amino acids. Germline V gene lookup returns CDR1 DFQATT and CDR2 SNEGSKA (reference sequence). The ends were cut back, 1 base at V and 5 bases at J, with 11 bases in the middle. The CDR3, as DNA: TGCAGTGCTAGAGTCCCAGGTTGGGAGACCCAGTACTTC. It specifies CSARVPGWETQYF.

The chain has TRBV30 and TRBJ1-1, with D perhaps matching TRBD1 (5 bases). Germline CDR1 GTSNPN, CDR2 SVGIG (reference sequence). V was trimmed by 5 bases and J by 0 bases, leaving 16 bases between them. This CDR3 has 15 residues. As DNA, the CDR3 is TGTGCCTGGGGGCGGATGGGGGGGTTGAACACTGAAGCTTTCTTT. Protein product: CAWGRMGGLNTEAFF. Based on the CDR3 plus reference TRBV30 and TRBJ1-1, the full variable domain is SQTIHQWPATLVQPVGSPLSLECTVEGTSNPNLYWYRQAAGRGLQLLFYSVGIGQISSEVPQNLSASRPQDRQFILSSKKLLLSDSGFYLCAWGRMGGLNTEAFFGQGTRLTVV.

V is TRBV29-1 and J is TRBJ2-3; 10 nucleotides agree with TRBD2. The V gene end was trimmed by 3 bases and the J gene end by 2 bases; junction bases not matched to a gene: 11. The CDR3 sequence is 17 residues long. Looked up from germline, CDR1 is SQVTM and CDR2 is ANQGSEA. The chain's CDR3 is CSVEGAPTSGDTDTQYF. As DNA, the CDR3 is TGCAGCGTTGAGGGTGCACCCACTAGCGGGGACACAGATACGCAGTATTTT.

This rearrangement joins TRBV28 to TRBJ1-5, with D perhaps TRBD1 (6 bases). From germline, CDR1 is MDHEN and CDR2 SYDVKM. The CDR3 has 13 amino acids. V was shortened by 9 bases and J by 3 bases, with 12 bases between the two germline ends. The CDR3 reads CASHRDTNQPQHF. The CDR3 DNA sequence: TGTGCCAGTCATCGGGACACCAATCAGCCCCAGCATTTT.

The chain carries TRBV4-3 and TRBJ1-2; D is perhaps TRBD1 (6 bases). The length of the CDR3 is 14 residues. The germline V gene has CDR1 LGHNA and CDR2 YSLEER. V was clipped by 0 bases and J by 3 bases, with 8 bases between them. This CDR3 is CASSQDEGDYGYTF. In nucleotides, the CDR3 is TGCGCCAGCAGCCAAGATGAGGGGGACTATGGCTACACCTTC.

V usage is TRBV28 and J usage is TRBJ2-4; 7 bases line up with TRBD1. Germline assignment: CDR1 MDHEN and CDR2 SYDVKM. Trimming took 5 bases from V and 0 from J; bases not matched to a gene: 16. This CDR3 has 19 amino acids. Here the CDR3 reads CASSQALLTGFLAKNIQYF. The CDR3 DNA sequence: TGTGCCAGCAGTCAAGCACTATTGACAGGGTTCTTAGCCAAAAACATTCAGTACTTC.

This chain uses TRBV5-4 with TRBJ1-4; D possibly corresponds to TRBD1 (6 bases). The CDR3 has 14 residues. Trimming shortened V by 4 bases and J by 6 bases, and 13 bases separated the two germline ends. From germline, CDR1 is SGHNT and CDR2 YYREEE (reference sequence). Written as DNA, the CDR3 is TGTGCCAGCAGCCGATCGTGGGGGCATGAAAAACTGTTTTTT. Translation gives CASSRSWGHEKLFF.

This chain uses TRBV2 with TRBJ2-7; 7 nucleotides match TRBD2. Losses at the gene ends were 8 bases for V and 1 base for J; bases not matched to a gene: 5. The CDR3 covers 13 residues. Germline CDR1 reads SNHLY; CDR2 reads FYNNEI. CDR3 coding DNA: TGTGCCAGCGATGTAGCGGGTTCCTACGAGCAGTACTTC. This translates into CASDVAGSYEQYF.

J is TRBJ2-1 and V is TRBV10-2; 10 bases line up with TRBD2. The germline V gene has CDR1 WSHSY and CDR2 SAAADI. There are 15 residues in the CDR3. V lost 5 bases to trimming and J lost 7 bases; unmatched junction nucleotides: 8. The CDR3 sequence: CASSPSGSRVNEQFF. CDR3 sequence (DNA): TGCGCCAGCAGTCCTAGCGGGAGTAGAGTGAATGAGCAGTTCTTC.